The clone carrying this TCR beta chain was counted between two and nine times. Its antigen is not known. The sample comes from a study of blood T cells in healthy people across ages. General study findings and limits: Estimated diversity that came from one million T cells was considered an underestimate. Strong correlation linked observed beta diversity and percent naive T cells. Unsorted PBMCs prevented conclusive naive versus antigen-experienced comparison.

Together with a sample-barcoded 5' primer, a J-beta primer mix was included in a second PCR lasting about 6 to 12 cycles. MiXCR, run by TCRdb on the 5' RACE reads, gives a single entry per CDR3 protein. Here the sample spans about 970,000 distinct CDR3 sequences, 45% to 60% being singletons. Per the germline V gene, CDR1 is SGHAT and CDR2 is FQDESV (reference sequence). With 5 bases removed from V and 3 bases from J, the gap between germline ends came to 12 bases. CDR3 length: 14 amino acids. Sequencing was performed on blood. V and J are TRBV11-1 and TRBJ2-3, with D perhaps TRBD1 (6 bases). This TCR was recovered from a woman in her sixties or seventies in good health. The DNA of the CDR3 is TGTGCCAGCAGCAAATACAGGGCTACAGATACGCAGTATTTT. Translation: CASSKYRATDTQYF.